Each of the 24 T cell receptor beta chains below was sequenced from the same sample in a study of cytomegalovirus exposure and HLA in healthy donors. TCRdb's table, derived via immunoSEQ multiplex PCR, lists solely in-frame clones and lacks some. Altogether 50,000 to 70,000 clones are present, over 85% being singletons, with the ten largest covering around 5.5%. Sequenced input: PBMCs. The receptors stem from a woman younger than 30 in good health and CMV-seropositive.

The chain is built from TRBV6-6 and TRBJ1-2; the D gene is possibly TRBD1 (5 bases). This CDR3 contains 15 residues. The V gene lost 2 bases and the J gene lost 0 bases, with 10 bases spanning the gap. Germline loops: CDR1 MNHNY, CDR2 SVGAGI (reference sequence). The CDR3 here is CASSYTDTPNYGYTF. The CDR3 DNA follows: TGTGCCAGCAGTTACACGGACACACCTAACTATGGCTACACCTTC.

This clone was recorded once. J is TRBJ1-6 and V is TRBV6-5; TRBD1 matches 7 bases. V was clipped by 6 bases and J by 7 bases; unmatched bases: 6. The CDR3 extends over 14 amino acids. Looked up from germline, CDR1 is MNHEY and CDR2 is SVGAGI. CDR3 in amino acids: CASSPDRANSPLHF. The DNA of the CDR3 is TGTGCCAGCAGCCCAGACAGGGCAAATTCACCCCTCCACTTT.

The chain combines TRBV5-6 with TRBJ2-2; tentatively, D is TRBD2 (6 bases). The V gene's germline CDR1 is SGHDT and CDR2 YYEEEE. This CDR3 has 12 residues. V lost 3 bases and J 7 bases, leaving 7 bases between the germline ends. The CDR3, as DNA: TGTGCCAGCAGCTCGGGGGTCGGGGAGCTGTTTTTT. Its translation is CASSSGVGELFF.

The CDR3 DNA sequence: TGTGCCAGCAGGCGGGACTACCCGACCAACAATGAGCAGTTCTTC. It encodes CASRRDYPTNNEQFF. The chain recombines TRBV5-4 with TRBJ2-1; 7 bases match TRBD2. The CDR3 has 15 amino acids. Germline CDR1 is SGHNT and CDR2 is YYREEE (reference sequence). V was clipped by 5 bases and J by 5 bases; unmatched bases: 10.

J is TRBJ1-2 and V is TRBV29-1; D ambiguous. The germline CDR1 and CDR2 sequences are SQVTM and ANQGSEA. The CDR3 length is 11 residues. Deletions cut 4 bases from V and 1 base from J, with 4 bases between. The CDR3 region has the DNA TGCAGCGTTGTAGTTAACTATGGCTACACCTTC. It yields the protein CSVVVNYGYTF.

This sequence joins TRBV21-1 and TRBJ2-6; TRBD2, the table's D call, was not compared with the DNA. TRBV21-1 is a pseudogene. The CDR3 is 19 residues long. CDR3: CASSKVSGPSPSGANVLTF. The DNA for the CDR3 is TGTGCCAGCAGCAAAGTCTCCGGTCCGTCCCCTTCTGGGGCCAACGTCCTGACTTTC.

CDR3 loop: CASTPPRPVNSNQPQHF. The CDR3, as DNA: TGCGCCAGCACCCCCCCTAGACCCGTAAATAGCAATCAGCCCCAGCATTTT. The chain employs TRBV10-1 and TRBJ1-5; D remains ambiguous. From germline, CDR1 is WNHNN and CDR2 SYGVQD (reference sequence). V lost 7 bases to trimming and J lost 0 bases, with 19 bases between them. CDR3 length: 17 residues.

V and J are TRBV7-3 and TRBJ1-1; 7 nucleotides align to TRBD1. The CDR3 extends over 14 amino acids. Germline trimming cut 2 bases from V and 1 base from J; bases unmatched to any gene: 1. CDR1 is SGHTA and CDR2 is FQGTGA in the germline V gene. The CDR3 region has the DNA TGTGCCAGCAGCTTACAGGGGGGGAACACTGAAGCTTTCTTT. As protein: CASSLQGGNTEAFF.

This chain links TRBV30 with TRBJ2-3, with D unresolved. CDR3 size: 13 residues. Between the trimmed V and J ends, which lost 0 bases and 6 bases, there was a span of 10 bases. Germline V gives CDR1 GTSNPN, CDR2 SVGIG (reference sequence). The CDR3 DNA sequence: TGTGCCTGGAGTGTACGGGTGGCGGATACGCAGTATTTT. Amino acids: CAWSVRVADTQYF.

The rearrangement uses TRBV15 and TRBJ1-5; D remains ambiguous. Germline V CDR1 and CDR2: LNHNV, YYDKDF (reference sequence). The CDR3 covers 14 residues. Trimming shortened V by 0 bases and J by 7 bases, and 10 bases separated the two germline ends. CDR3 sequence (DNA): TGTGCCACCAGCAGAGATCTTGGCTCACAGCCCCAGCATTTT. It encodes CATSRDLGSQPQHF.

V usage is TRBV4-1 and J usage is TRBJ2-1, with D tentatively TRBD1 (5 bases). This CDR3 has 16 residues. V was clipped by 1 base and J by 4 bases, with 14 bases between them. Germline CDR1 and CDR2: MGHRA and YSYEKL. The CDR3 loop reads CASSQGQGKVYNEQFF. The CDR3 bases are TGCGCCAGCAGCCAAGGGCAGGGTAAGGTTTACAATGAGCAGTTCTTC.

The chain links TRBV4-2 to TRBJ1-1, with D maybe TRBD1 (5 bases). The V gene lost 0 bases and the J gene lost 1 base, with 21 bases spanning the gap. The CDR3 is 19 amino acids. Germline V gene sequence: CDR1 LGHNA, CDR2 YNFKEQ. The CDR3 here is CASSQDQGGRWSSNTEAFF. The CDR3 DNA follows: TGTGCCAGCAGCCAAGATCAGGGCGGGAGATGGTCATCGAACACTGAAGCTTTCTTT.

The V and J genes are TRBV27 and TRBJ1-3; 12 bases line up with TRBD1. V trimming: 3 bases; J trimming: 4 bases; junction bases outside the gene matches: 13. Per germline, CDR1 MNHEY and CDR2 SMNVEV (reference sequence). The CDR3 has 19 amino acids. CDR3 region: CASSLTGQGAVGGGNTIYF. CDR3 bases: TGTGCCAGCAGTTTGACGGGACAGGGGGCAGTGGGTGGAGGAAACACCATATATTTT.

The chain uses TRBV4-3 and TRBJ2-7, with a possible D match to TRBD1 (6 bases). This CDR3 comprises 17 residues. Germline values: CDR1 LGHNA, CDR2 YSLEER. Trimming left V 4 bases short and J 2 bases short, with 21 bases between. CDR3 DNA sequence: TGCGCCAGCAGCCGAAAAATCAGGGGAAAGGGTCCCTACGAGCAGTACTTC. Protein: CASSRKIRGKGPYEQYF.

The count of this clone is one. The chain recombines TRBV6-5 with TRBJ1-2, with a possible D match to TRBD1 (6 bases). The CDR3 runs 13 residues. V was clipped by 7 bases and J by 6 bases, with 15 bases between them. Germline CDR1 is MNHEY and CDR2 is SVGAGI. The CDR3 nucleotides are TGTGCCAGCAAGGACAGCACTCCGAATGGCTACACCTTC. Translation gives CASKDSTPNGYTF.

This sequence joins TRBV7-3 and TRBJ2-2; a possible D gene is TRBD2 (5 bases). Germline CDR1 reads SGHTA; CDR2 reads FQGTGA. The ends were cut back, 5 bases at V and 2 bases at J, with 15 bases in the middle. This CDR3 spans 16 amino acids. This CDR3 is CASSRTDFRNTGELFF. As DNA, the CDR3 is TGTGCCAGCAGCCGGACGGACTTCCGAAACACCGGGGAGCTGTTTTTT.

This clone was picked up one time. V is TRBV27 and J is TRBJ2-3; 8 nucleotides line up with TRBD1. J gave up 4 bases and V 5 bases, and 5 bases lay outside the gene matches. CDR1 MNHEY and CDR2 SMNVEV come from the germline V gene (reference sequence). This CDR3 has 14 residues. This CDR3 reads CASSTKTGADTQYF. CDR3 in DNA: TGTGCCAGCAGTACAAAGACAGGGGCAGATACGCAGTATTTT.

The genes are TRBV4-1 and TRBJ2-3; D is undetermined. With 4 bases removed from V and 4 bases from J, the gap between germline ends came to 12 bases. Germline-derived CDR1 and CDR2 are MGHRA and YSYEKL. The CDR3 is made up of 14 amino acids. The CDR3 DNA is TGCGCCAGCAGCCTATCAAGCCCCGCAGATACGCAGTATTTT. Amino acids: CASSLSSPADTQYF.

The chain joins TRBV7-3 to TRBJ2-3; TRBD2 matches at 10 bases. The germline V gene has CDR1 SGHTA and CDR2 FQGTGA. This CDR3 is built from 13 residues. Trimming cost V 5 bases and J 4 bases; bases outside gene matches: 0. In DNA form, the CDR3 reads TGTGCCAGCAGCGGGACTAGCGCAGATACGCAGTATTTT. Translation: CASSGTSADTQYF.

This rearrangement joins TRBV7-6 to TRBJ1-3; D is unresolved. The germline gives CDR1 SGHVS, CDR2 FNYEAQ. CDR3 length: 18 residues. V gave up 1 base and J gave up 0 bases, with 16 bases separating them. CDR3 sequence reads: CASSLGGTVFTSGNTIYF. DNA for the CDR3: TGTGCCAGCAGCTTAGGTGGCACAGTCTTTACCTCTGGAAACACCATATATTTT.

The rearrangement uses TRBV29-1 and TRBJ1-3, with 7 bases lining up with TRBD1. Germline loops: CDR1 SQVTM, CDR2 ANQGSEA. The V gene end was trimmed by 6 bases and the J gene end by 0 bases; junction bases not matched to a gene: 11. The CDR3 consists of 16 residues. The CDR3 is CSVQGVGPLSGNTIYF. The CDR3 bases are TGCAGCGTCCAGGGGGTGGGGCCCCTCTCTGGAAACACCATATATTTT.

V is TRBV27 and J is TRBJ2-5; D is possibly TRBD2 (6 bases). The V end lost 6 bases, the J end lost 4 bases, and 12 bases lay between the germline ends. CDR1 and CDR2 (germline): MNHEY, SMNVEV (reference sequence). This CDR3 contains 13 residues. CDR3 residues: CASRAGFIETQYF. The DNA for the CDR3 is TGTGCCAGCAGAGCGGGTTTTATAGAGACCCAGTACTTC.

This clone was seen just once. The chain is built from TRBV30 and TRBJ1-2, with 7 positions matching TRBD1. The germline V gene has CDR1 GTSNPN and CDR2 SVGIG (reference sequence). CDR3 length: 15 residues. The V gene end was trimmed by 3 bases and the J gene end by 4 bases; junction bases not matched to a gene: 11. The CDR3 bases are TGTGCCTGGAGCATGAACAGGGGAATGGTCTATGGCTACACCTTC. The encoded protein is CAWSMNRGMVYGYTF.

The V gene is TRBV19, the J gene TRBJ2-7; 9 nucleotides match TRBD2. Germline V gene sequence: CDR1 LNHDA, CDR2 SQIVND (reference sequence). The CDR3 runs 17 residues. V was clipped by 5 bases and J by 5 bases; unmatched bases: 16. The CDR3 DNA follows: TGTGCCAGTAGTCCCGACTCCGCGGCGGGAGGGTCTCACGAGCAGTACTTC. It yields the protein CASSPDSAAGGSHEQYF.